Listed here are 16 T cell receptor beta chains from one sample, sequenced in a study of blood T cell repertoires in COVID-19. Method: immunoSEQ multiplex PCR; TCRdb's copy keeps in-frame clones and lacks some. In the table there are around 110,000 clones, roughly 88% of which are singletons. The sequenced sample was peripheral blood. Receptors originate from a woman in her 70s with acute or convalescent COVID-19.

J is TRBJ1-2 and V is TRBV7-8, with D possibly TRBD1 on 6 matching bases. CDR3 length: 16 amino acids. Per germline, CDR1 SGHVS and CDR2 FQNEAQ. The germline V and J ends were trimmed by 2 bases and 0 bases, with 13 bases remaining between them. CDR3: CASSLSIRTANYGYTF. The CDR3 DNA follows: TGTGCCAGCAGCTTAAGTATTAGGACAGCTAACTATGGCTACACCTTC.

The V and J genes are TRBV2 and TRBJ2-4; 8 bases align to TRBD1. This CDR3 region has 15 residues. V lost 1 base and J lost 6; bases outside the gene matches: 5. Germline loops: CDR1 SNHLY, CDR2 FYNNEI. The DNA of the CDR3 is TGTGCCAGCAGTGAAGGGGACAGGTGGGGAAACATTCAGTACTTC. Amino acids: CASSEGDRWGNIQYF.

In this sample, this clone turned up once. The CDR3 region has the DNA TGTGCCAGCAGTTATGGTATGAATAGGAACACTGAAGCTTTCTTT. Translated: CASSYGMNRNTEAFF. The chain is built from TRBV5-8 and TRBJ1-1; D remains unclear. Trimming pared 5 bases from V and 1 base from J, leaving 15 bases between. The CDR3 extends over 15 amino acids. The germline V gene has CDR1 SGHTS and CDR2 YDEGEE.

The chain combines TRBV5-5 with TRBJ1-1; 9 bases map to TRBD1. CDR1 and CDR2 from the germline V gene are SGHKS and YYEKEE (reference sequence). This CDR3 contains 14 residues. V trimming: 3 bases; J trimming: 5 bases; junction bases outside the gene matches: 5. CDR3 sequence reads: CASSWGTGKTEAFF. The CDR3 DNA follows: TGTGCCAGCAGCTGGGGGACAGGGAAGACTGAAGCTTTCTTT.

This chain connects TRBV27 to TRBJ2-1, with 12 bases lining up with TRBD1. Germline V gives CDR1 MNHEY, CDR2 SMNVEV (reference sequence). This CDR3 has 23 amino acids. J lost 4 bases, V lost 3 bases, and 25 bases had no gene match. The CDR3 DNA sequence: TGTGCCAGCAGTTTCCGGGACAGGGGGCGAAGTACTAGCGGGCCCTTCGTTTACAATGAGCAGTTCTTC. As protein: CASSFRDRGRSTSGPFVYNEQFF.

V and J are TRBV6-5 and TRBJ1-1; tentatively, D is TRBD1 (5 bases). The CDR3 has 16 amino acids. Trimming stripped 2 bases from V and 2 bases from J, with 15 bases between. Germline lookup yields CDR1 MNHEY and CDR2 SVGAGI. CDR3 protein: CASSYDREGTNTEAFF. For the CDR3, the DNA is TGTGCCAGCAGTTACGACAGAGAAGGGACTAACACTGAAGCTTTCTTT.

V usage is TRBV6-5 and J usage is TRBJ2-2, with D perhaps TRBD2 (6 bases). The germline V gene encodes CDR1 MNHEY and CDR2 SVGAGI. The CDR3 consists of 14 residues. Trimming pared 2 bases from V and 7 bases from J, leaving 11 bases between. CDR3 in DNA: TGTGCCAGCAGTTACCGACTAGATGACGGGGAGCTGTTTTTT. The encoded protein is CASSYRLDDGELFF.

In DNA, the CDR3 is TGTGCCAGCAGGGCCCCGGGCGGGAGTGCTAATGAGCAGTTCTTC. Translating gives CASRAPGGSANEQFF. The chain has TRBV7-2 and TRBJ2-1; TRBD2 matches at 7 bases. V dropped 6 bases and J dropped 7; count of bases not matched to a gene: 12. The CDR3 is 15 residues long. In germline, CDR1 is SGHTA, CDR2 FQGNSA.

This clone was counted only a few times. J is TRBJ2-7 and V is TRBV13; 9 bases line up with TRBD1. Germline values: CDR1 PRHDT, CDR2 FYEKMQ (reference sequence). There are 16 residues in the CDR3. The V gene end was trimmed by 0 bases and the J gene end by 0 bases; junction bases not matched to a gene: 3. The CDR3, as DNA: TGTGCCAGCAGCTTAGGTACAGGGGGCTTCTCCTACGAGCAGTACTTC. Translating gives CASSLGTGGFSYEQYF.

This chain links TRBV5-5 with TRBJ1-5, with TRBD1 matching 9 bases. CDR1 and CDR2 (germline): SGHKS, YYEKEE (reference sequence). V trimming: 3 bases; J trimming: 5 bases; junction bases outside the gene matches: 0. This CDR3 is built from 13 residues. The CDR3 sequence is CASSWTGDQPQHF. The CDR3 nucleotides are TGTGCCAGCAGCTGGACAGGGGATCAGCCCCAGCATTTT.

The rearrangement links TRBV19 to TRBJ2-1, with 8 bases identical to TRBD1. The CDR3 has 15 residues. Per the germline V gene, CDR1 is LNHDA and CDR2 is SQIVND (reference sequence). The trim removed 11 bases at V and 0 bases at J, leaving 9 bases unmatched. The CDR3 nucleotides read TGTGCCTCCAGACAGGGGACTTTCTCCTACAATGAGCAGTTCTTC. Translated, it gives CASRQGTFSYNEQFF.

This clone has only one observation. The chain uses TRBV27 and TRBJ2-1; possible D gene TRBD1, 5 bases. With 2 bases removed from V and 6 bases from J, the gap between germline ends came to 11 bases. The CDR3 spans 14 residues. Germline V lookup: CDR1 MNHEY, CDR2 SMNVEV (reference sequence). This chain's CDR3 is CASSLRADSNEQFF. DNA of the CDR3: TGTGCCAGCAGTTTACGAGCTGACAGCAATGAGCAGTTCTTC.

In this sample, this clone is medium-sized. This chain uses TRBV2 with TRBJ1-2; D is perhaps TRBD1 (6 bases). Germline V gene sequence: CDR1 SNHLY, CDR2 FYNNEI. CDR3 length equals 12 residues. The ends were cut back, 6 bases at V and 6 bases at J, with 11 bases in the middle. The CDR3 loop is CASRQAGDGYTF. Written as DNA, the CDR3 is TGTGCCAGCAGGCAGGCAGGGGATGGCTACACCTTC.

The sample holds one count of this clone. The genes are TRBV29-1 and TRBJ2-4; D possibly corresponds to TRBD2 (5 bases). The germline gives CDR1 SQVTM, CDR2 ANQGSEA. V was shortened by 5 bases and J by 4 bases, with 12 bases between the two germline ends. This CDR3 is 13 amino acids long. Here the CDR3 reads CSVSPGGKNIQYF. CDR3 DNA: TGCAGCGTTTCTCCAGGCGGGAAAAACATTCAGTACTTC.

The table lists this clone with a count of one. Here the CDR3 omits its conserved ending phenylalanine or tryptophan, so a read error is the likely source. The DNA is omitted, as the CDR3 cannot be located on it reliably, and the CDR3 follows TCRdb's listing. The chain combines TRBV28 with TRBJ1-2; the table gives TRBD1 as D, unverified against the DNA. The CDR3 is 18 amino acids long, termini counted. From germline, CDR1 is MDHEN and CDR2 SYDVKM. CDR3 loop: CASSLLRMGRQGAQFPLS.

The DNA for the CDR3 is TGTGCCAGCAGCCAGAGGGACAGGGACGAAAAACTGTTTTTT. Translated, it gives CASSQRDRDEKLFF. The chain is built from TRBV3-1 (or the pseudogene TRBV3-2) and TRBJ1-4; TRBD1 aligns across 9 bases. Losses at the gene ends were 3 bases for V and 8 bases for J; bases not matched to a gene: 4. CDR3 size: 14 residues. CDR1 is LGHDT, CDR2 YNNKEL, per germline (reference sequence).